The following is a T cell receptor (beta chain) sequence with its context. Its antigen is as yet unknown. Primers: 52 TRBV forward and 13 TRBJ reverse. Produced via immunoSEQ multiplex PCR; TCRdb's table is partial and in-frame only. Among roughly 23,000 clones listed, about 88% were seen once. This sample was included in a study of regulatory T cells. Study-wide findings and caveats: In CD3G-deficient patients, conventional CD4+ T cells were enriched for hydrophobic CDR3 residues at positions 6 and 7. Skewed V and J usage and few unique V-J pairs marked patient repertoires, most in Tregs.

CD4+ cells were sorted into CD25-high CD127-low regulatory cells and CD25-low CD127-high conventional cells. CDR3 size: 16 residues. Trimming removed 6 bases from V and 0 bases from J, with 18 bases in between. Germline-derived CDR1 and CDR2 are MDHEN and SYDVKM. This sequence joins TRBV28 and TRBJ2-7, with D possibly being TRBD1 (6 bases). Sequenced material: conventional CD4+ T cells sorted from blood. This TCR was recovered from a child younger than 18 with CD3G deficiency. Here the CDR3 DNA reads TGTGCCAGCAGCCACCTGGGGGCCCGGAGCTCCTACGAGCAGTACTTC. The encoded protein is CASSHLGARSSYEQYF. The full variable domain, rest sourced from reference TRBV28 and TRBJ2-7, is DVKVTQSSRYLVKRTGEKVFLECVQDMDHENMFWYRQDPGLGLRLIYFSYDVKMKEKGDIPEGYSVSREKKERFSLILESASTNQTSMYLCASSHLGARSSYEQYFGPGTRLTVT.